The 23 T cell receptor beta chains reported below all come from one sample, sequenced in a study of control samples from healthy donors and cancer patients. The data were produced by immunoSEQ multiplex PCR, yet TCRdb's version contains in-frame clones alone and is incomplete. There are 150,000 to 200,000 clones in the sample; around 92% occur only once, and about 1.6% lies in the top ten. Material for sequencing was blood. These receptors came from a woman in her twenties or thirties in good health.

This clone appeared a single time. V is TRBV2 and J is TRBJ2-1, with TRBD2 matching over 9 bases. This CDR3 is built from 15 residues. Germline V gene data show CDR1 as SNHLY and CDR2 as FYNNEI. Germline trimming cut 7 bases from V and 7 bases from J; bases unmatched to any gene: 11. The CDR3 DNA follows: TGTGCCAGCATAGCCCAGGGGCTAGCGGGAAATGAGCAGTTCTTC. Translated, it gives CASIAQGLAGNEQFF.

This clone was counted once. The same CDR3 is also encoded by other DNA sequences in this sample. The chain is built from TRBV2 and TRBJ2-7; either TRBD1 or TRBD2 may supply D (5 bases each). This CDR3 is 14 amino acids long. The V end was cut by 2 bases, the J end by 1 base, with 9 bases between. CDR1 and CDR2 (germline): SNHLY, FYNNEI. The CDR3 sequence: CASSEQGESYEQYF. The CDR3 bases are TGTGCCAGCAGTGAACAAGGGGAGTCCTACGAGCAGTACTTC.

The chain recombines TRBV27 with TRBJ2-1; 10 positions agree with TRBD1. The CDR3 runs to 15 residues. Trimming removed 5 bases from V and 4 bases from J; junction bases left unmatched: 5. The V gene's germline CDR1 is MNHEY and CDR2 SMNVEV (reference sequence). Written as DNA, the CDR3 is TGTGCCAGCAGTCCCGGGACAGGGGCATACAATGAGCAGTTCTTC. This sequence encodes CASSPGTGAYNEQFF.

About this clone itself: The junction does not match germline at one end; this may be a read error. This rearrangement joins TRBV29-1 to TRBJ2-1; D perhaps matches TRBD2 (6 bases). Germline V gene sequence: CDR1 SQVTM, CDR2 ANQGSEA. This CDR3 comprises 14 residues. This CDR3 reads CSVDRRDSDNEQFF. For the CDR3, the DNA is TGCAGCGTTGATCGCCGGGACTCCGACAATGAGCAGTTCTTC.

This clone turned up a few times. The chain uses TRBV2 and TRBJ1-5, with a possible D match to TRBD1 (6 bases). Per germline, CDR1 SNHLY and CDR2 FYNNEI. Trimming removed 6 bases from V and 7 bases from J, with 13 bases in between. The CDR3 totals 13 residues. CDR3 region: CASSLDRSQPQHF. Here the CDR3 DNA reads TGTGCCAGCAGCCTCGACAGGTCCCAGCCCCAGCATTTT.

The J gene is TRBJ1-5, the V gene TRBV5-1; maybe TRBD1 (5 bases). Trimming removed 4 bases at V and 4 bases at J, with 12 bases between. Germline CDR1 is SGHRS and CDR2 is YFSETQ. The CDR3 is made up of 14 amino acids. The CDR3 nucleotides are TGCGCCAGCAGCCCCGGGACCCGGAATCAGCCCCAGCATTTT. Its translation is CASSPGTRNQPQHF.

The chain combines TRBV10-3 with TRBJ1-6; unclear D gene. Germline CDR1 is ENHRY and CDR2 is SYGVKD. The CDR3 loop spans 14 amino acids. Trimming stripped 4 bases from V and 1 base from J, with 5 bases between. The CDR3 DNA reads as TGTGCCATCAGTGTAGGGTCCTATAATTCACCCCTCCACTTT. Amino acids: CAISVGSYNSPLHF.

This sequence joins TRBV28 and TRBJ2-1, with unresolved D. Trimming pared 1 base from V and 5 bases from J, leaving 0 bases between. The CDR3 runs 11 residues. Germline lookup yields CDR1 MDHEN and CDR2 SYDVKM. The CDR3 DNA sequence: TGTGCCAGCAGTTTATACAATGAGCAGTTCTTC. Protein sequence: CASSLYNEQFF.

The chain employs TRBV2 and TRBJ1-4; no clear D. CDR3 length: 14 amino acids. CDR1 is SNHLY and CDR2 is FYNNEI in the germline V gene. V dropped 5 bases and J dropped 0 bases, with 7 bases sitting between them. The CDR3 reads CASSRRSTNEKLFF. In DNA form, the CDR3 reads TGTGCCAGCAGTAGAAGATCAACTAATGAAAAACTGTTTTTT.

V gene TRBV28 combines with J gene TRBJ2-1, with 10 nucleotides matching TRBD1. This CDR3 has 15 amino acids. Germline V gene data show CDR1 as MDHEN and CDR2 as SYDVKM. V lost 3 bases to trimming and J lost 6 bases; unmatched junction nucleotides: 5. The chain's CDR3 is CASSLWTGGFNEQFF. The CDR3 nucleotides read TGTGCCAGCAGTTTGTGGACAGGGGGGTTCAATGAGCAGTTCTTC.

The rearrangement joins TRBV2 to TRBJ1-1; D is unresolved. The CDR3 spans 13 residues. Trimming shortened V by 1 base and J by 5 bases, and 8 bases separated the two germline ends. Per germline, CDR1 SNHLY and CDR2 FYNNEI. CDR3 DNA sequence: TGTGCCAGCAGTGAAGAGGCGGGGACTGAAGCTTTCTTT. Its translation is CASSEEAGTEAFF.

The sample holds one count of this clone. The rearrangement uses TRBV2 and TRBJ2-3, with TRBD2 matching over 9 bases. J was trimmed by 0 bases and V by 6 bases; bases with no gene match: 4. Germline CDR1 SNHLY, CDR2 FYNNEI. This CDR3 region has 15 residues. The CDR3 sequence is CASRALAGSTDTQYF. The CDR3 DNA sequence: TGTGCCAGCAGGGCACTAGCGGGTAGCACAGATACGCAGTATTTT.

This clone was recorded only once. The CDR3 loop is CASSRTSGSTDTQYF. CDR3 nucleotides: TGTGCCAGCAGCCGAACTAGCGGGAGCACAGATACGCAGTATTTT. The rearrangement joins TRBV7-9 to TRBJ2-3; TRBD2 matches at 9 bases. J gave up 0 bases and V 5 bases, and 3 bases lay outside the gene matches. Germline-derived CDR1 and CDR2 are SEHNR and FQNEAQ (reference sequence). This CDR3 is built from 15 residues.

The chain joins TRBV7-3 to TRBJ2-3; TRBD1 matches at 9 bases. The V segment lost 0 bases and the J segment 0 bases; nucleotides outside the gene matches: 1. This CDR3 comprises 16 residues. Per germline, CDR1 SGHTA and CDR2 FQGTGA. CDR3 coding DNA: TGTGCCAGCAGCTTAACGGGGACAGGGAGCACAGATACGCAGTATTTT. Protein product: CASSLTGTGSTDTQYF.

This clone was picked up one time. This chain joins TRBV18 and TRBJ2-5; the match to TRBD1 covers 8 bases. The CDR3 extends over 14 amino acids. Germline lookup yields CDR1 KGHSH and CDR2 LQKENI. The V segment lost 4 bases and the J segment 1 base; nucleotides outside the gene matches: 2. This chain's CDR3 is CASSRGQGQETQYF. The CDR3 DNA follows: TGTGCCAGCTCACGAGGACAGGGCCAAGAGACCCAGTACTTC.

The gene calls are TRBV28 and TRBJ2-5; 10 nucleotides line up with TRBD2. Germline V gene sequence: CDR1 MDHEN, CDR2 SYDVKM. CDR3 length: 14 residues. J was trimmed by 4 bases and V by 6 bases; bases with no gene match: 5. CDR3 coding DNA: TGTGCCAGCAGAGCGGGAGGGGGTAGAGAGACCCAGTACTTC. Translated, it gives CASRAGGGRETQYF.

The gene calls are TRBV5-1 and TRBJ2-1; the D call may be TRBD1 or TRBD2 (5 bases each). Germline V gene lookup returns CDR1 SGHRS and CDR2 YFSETQ. The V end was cut by 2 bases, the J end by 5 bases, with 14 bases between. This CDR3 is built from 15 residues. CDR3 nucleotide sequence: TGCGCCAGCAGCTTTACAGGAGGCAGCCACAATGAGCAGTTCTTC. It yields the protein CASSFTGGSHNEQFF.

This clone showed up just a few times. The same CDR3 arises from other DNA sequences in this sample as well. The rearrangement uses TRBV4-1 and TRBJ2-7; the D is unclear. CDR3 size: 11 residues. Germline CDR1 and CDR2: MGHRA and YSYEKL. Trimming took off 1 base at V and 6 bases at J, with 4 bases between the two ends. The CDR3, as DNA: TGCGCCAGCAGCCAAGCTTCCGAGCAGTACTTC. Translating gives CASSQASEQYF.

The rearrangement links TRBV11-2 to TRBJ2-2; D may match TRBD1 or TRBD2 (5 bases each). Germline CDR1 SGHAT, CDR2 FQNNGV. Trimming stripped 6 bases from V and 0 bases from J, with 11 bases between. The CDR3 length is 15 residues. DNA of the CDR3: TGTGCCAGCAGAACCGGGACGGCGAACACCGGGGAGCTGTTTTTT. It yields the protein CASRTGTANTGELFF.

The chain employs TRBV14 and TRBJ2-1; D gene ambiguous. This CDR3 region has 17 residues. V was clipped by 1 base and J by 0 bases, with 13 bases between them. CDR1 is SGHDN and CDR2 is FVKESK in the germline V gene. CDR3: CASSQGRLKSSYNEQFF. As DNA, the CDR3 is TGTGCCAGCAGCCAAGGTCGTCTAAAGAGCTCCTACAATGAGCAGTTCTTC.

This chain links TRBV18 with TRBJ2-7; TRBD1 or TRBD2 may be the D gene (5 bases each). V gave up 0 bases and J gave up 7 bases, with 10 bases separating them. The germline gives CDR1 KGHSH, CDR2 LQKENI. The length of the CDR3 is 13 residues. CDR3 sequence: CASSPPGPGEQYF. CDR3 coding DNA: TGTGCCAGCTCACCACCGGGGCCGGGAGAGCAGTACTTC.

The gene calls are TRBV6-5 and TRBJ2-5, with D perhaps TRBD2 (6 bases). From germline, CDR1 is MNHEY and CDR2 SVGAGI. Trimming took 2 bases from V and 2 from J, leaving 9 bases between them. The CDR3 contains 14 residues. CDR3 amino acids: CASSYGDFQETQYF. The CDR3 DNA reads TGTGCCAGCAGTTACGGGGACTTTCAAGAGACCCAGTACTTC.

The V gene is TRBV28, the J gene TRBJ2-7; D remains unclear. Germline CDR1 and CDR2: MDHEN and SYDVKM. The CDR3 length is 15 residues. Trimming left V 1 base short and J 0 bases short, with 10 bases between. In DNA form, the CDR3 reads TGTGCCAGCAGTTTATACGCCTCGAGCTCCTACGAGCAGTACTTC. Its protein is CASSLYASSSYEQYF.